The 26 T cell receptor beta chains below were found in one sample sequenced in a study of control samples from healthy donors and cancer patients. Some clones are missing from TCRdb's copy, which holds only in-frame ones; the method was immunoSEQ multiplex PCR. Of 100,000 to 150,000 clones listed, about 90% are singletons. Sequenced: blood. These receptors came from a woman aged 45-65 years in good health.

This chain joins TRBV2 and TRBJ2-1; perhaps TRBD2 as D (5 bases). Looked up from germline, CDR1 is SNHLY and CDR2 is FYNNEI. This CDR3 is built from 13 residues. Trimming shortened V by 5 bases and J by 0 bases, and 5 bases separated the two germline ends. CDR3 nucleotides: TGTGCCAGCAGTCGGGACTCCTACAATGAGCAGTTCTTC. Its protein is CASSRDSYNEQFF.

The chain links TRBV5-4 to TRBJ2-1, with D unclear. In germline, CDR1 is SGHNT, CDR2 YYREEE (reference sequence). Trimming stripped 0 bases from V and 10 bases from J, with 20 bases between. The CDR3 length is 16 residues. In DNA form, the CDR3 reads TGTGCCAGCAGCTTGGTAGTTGCCACATCTGCCACCGAGCAGTTCTTC. It specifies CASSLVVATSATEQFF.

This chain links TRBV11-2 with TRBJ2-1, with 7 bases fitting TRBD2. The CDR3 runs 17 residues. J was trimmed by 4 bases and V by 0 bases; bases with no gene match: 9. CDR1 and CDR2 from the germline V gene are SGHAT and FQNNGV. The CDR3 DNA is TGTGCCAGCAGCTTAGAAGCTGGCGGGAGTCGGTACAATGAGCAGTTCTTC. Amino acid sequence: CASSLEAGGSRYNEQFF. Based on the CDR3 plus reference TRBV11-2 and TRBJ2-1, the full variable domain is EAGVAQSPRYKIIEKRQSVAFWCNPISGHATLYWYQQILGQGPKLLIQFQNNGVVDDSQLPKDRFSAERLKGVDSTLKIQPAKLEDSAVYLCASSLEAGGSRYNEQFFGPGTRLTVL.

The rearrangement links TRBV6-5 to TRBJ2-2; 10 nucleotides match TRBD2. The V gene end was trimmed by 7 bases and the J gene end by 4 bases; junction bases not matched to a gene: 6. The CDR3 covers 15 residues. Germline-derived CDR1 and CDR2 are MNHEY and SVGAGI. CDR3 loop: CASNNKRGGTGELFF. As DNA, the CDR3 is TGTGCCAGCAACAATAAGCGGGGGGGCACCGGGGAGCTGTTTTTT.

This chain connects TRBV18 to TRBJ2-7; possibly TRBD1 or TRBD2 for D (5 bases each). The ends were cut back, 4 bases at V and 1 base at J, with 8 bases in the middle. CDR1 is KGHSH and CDR2 is LQKENI in the germline V gene. The CDR3 has 13 residues. The CDR3 loop is CASSLGPSYEQYF. DNA for the CDR3: TGTGCCAGCTCACTGGGACCATCCTACGAGCAGTACTTC.

This clone was seen a few times. This chain joins TRBV29-1 and TRBJ1-4; 7 nucleotides align to TRBD1. Germline trimming cut 7 bases from V and 7 bases from J; bases unmatched to any gene: 9. The CDR3 has 13 residues. Germline V lookup: CDR1 SQVTM, CDR2 ANQGSEA. CDR3 in DNA: TGCAGCGGGACGACAGGGTCCTTTGAAAAACTGTTTTTT. Translation gives CSGTTGSFEKLFF.

This rearrangement joins TRBV9 to TRBJ1-2; no reliable D call. Germline V gene lookup returns CDR1 SGDLS and CDR2 YYNGEE. V gave up 0 bases and J gave up 8 bases, with 11 bases separating them. There are 13 residues in the CDR3. The CDR3 sequence: CASSVAQQGGYTF. Here the CDR3 DNA reads TGTGCCAGCAGCGTAGCACAGCAAGGGGGCTACACCTTC.

This clone was counted a single time. The chain combines TRBV7-9 with TRBJ1-2; possible D gene TRBD1, 5 bases. Deletions cut 5 bases from V and 6 bases from J, with 16 bases between. CDR1 and CDR2 from the germline V gene are SEHNR and FQNEAQ (reference sequence). The CDR3 has 14 amino acids. The CDR3 sequence: CASSMSQVGDGYTF. The CDR3 nucleotides read TGTGCCAGCAGCATGTCACAGGTGGGGGATGGCTACACCTTC.

The count of this clone is one. This chain joins TRBV27 and TRBJ1-1, with a weak D call TRBD1 (6 bases). Trimming stripped 0 bases from V and 1 base from J, with 9 bases between. CDR1 is MNHEY and CDR2 is SMNVEV in the germline V gene (reference sequence). The CDR3 consists of 15 residues. The CDR3 nucleotides read TGTGCCAGCAGTTTATCGGGGGCCGGGAACACTGAAGCTTTCTTT. Amino acids: CASSLSGAGNTEAFF.

The chain is built from TRBV5-6 and TRBJ2-1, with 13 bases fitting TRBD2. CDR3 size: 16 residues. The germline gives CDR1 SGHDT, CDR2 YYEEEE. V lost 4 bases and J lost 8; bases outside the gene matches: 9. The CDR3 nucleotides read TGTGCCAGCAGCGAGCCGGGACTAGCGGGATCACATGAGCAGTTCTTC. It codes for CASSEPGLAGSHEQFF.

The chain recombines TRBV18 with TRBJ1-5, with a possible D match to TRBD1 (6 bases). Germline CDR1 and CDR2: KGHSH and LQKENI. Trimming took 3 bases from V and 1 from J, leaving 19 bases between them. The CDR3 sequence is 18 residues long. The CDR3 nucleotides are TGTGCCAGCTCACCCACCGGGACACCAGGGGCAAGCAATCAGCCCCAGCATTTT. Protein: CASSPTGTPGASNQPQHF.

The rearrangement joins TRBV27 to TRBJ1-2, with 8 bases lining up with TRBD1. V lost 10 bases, J lost 4 bases, and 8 bases stayed unmatched. The CDR3 loop spans 13 amino acids. CDR1 is MNHEY and CDR2 is SMNVEV in the germline V gene (reference sequence). This CDR3 reads CATYGQGGYGYTF. CDR3 nucleotide sequence: TGTGCCACGTACGGACAGGGAGGCTATGGCTACACCTTC.

This clone was counted a few times. The chain couples TRBV5-1 to TRBJ1-3; the match to TRBD1 covers 7 bases. This CDR3 has 17 amino acids. The V gene end was trimmed by 4 bases and the J gene end by 0 bases; junction bases not matched to a gene: 10. Germline-derived CDR1 and CDR2 are SGHRS and YFSETQ. CDR3 nucleotide sequence: TGCGCCAGCAGCCCCGGACAGGCCTTTAGCTCTGGAAACACCATATATTTT. Protein product: CASSPGQAFSSGNTIYF.

The chain uses TRBV19 and TRBJ2-7; 10 nucleotides line up with TRBD2. This CDR3 contains 15 residues. V shed 4 bases, J shed 1 base, and the junction held 4 bases outside the gene matches. Germline loops: CDR1 LNHDA, CDR2 SQIVND (reference sequence). As DNA, the CDR3 is TGTGCCAGTAGTAGAATAGCGGGAGGTTCCTACGAGCAGTACTTC. Its translation is CASSRIAGGSYEQYF. The full variable domain, rest sourced from reference TRBV19 and TRBJ2-7, is DGGITQSPKYLFRKEGQNVTLSCEQNLNHDAMYWYRQDPGQGLRLIYYSQIVNDFQKGDIAEGYSVSREKKESFPLTVTSAQKNPTAFYLCASSRIAGGSYEQYFGPGTRLTVT.

The chain has TRBV7-9 and TRBJ1-2, with D hard to call. This CDR3 has 10 amino acids. Germline CDR1 reads SEHNR; CDR2 reads FQNEAQ (reference sequence). V lost 4 bases, J lost 8 bases, and 5 bases lay in between. The CDR3 loop reads CASSSHGYTF. The CDR3 coding sequence is TGTGCCAGCAGCTCCCACGGCTACACCTTC.

The chain has TRBV15 and TRBJ1-1; possibly TRBD1 for D (5 bases). Trimming cost V 0 bases and J 3 bases, with 8 bases left between them. Germline loops: CDR1 LNHNV, CDR2 YYDKDF (reference sequence). The CDR3 spans 14 residues. This CDR3 reads CATSRDAGDTEAFF. The CDR3 bases are TGTGCCACCAGCAGAGATGCGGGGGACACTGAAGCTTTCTTT.

This chain connects TRBV5-1 to TRBJ1-5; 9 bases fit TRBD1. Germline trimming cut 4 bases from V and 2 bases from J; bases unmatched to any gene: 4. The CDR3 spans 15 residues. Germline values: CDR1 SGHRS, CDR2 YFSETQ. The CDR3 region has the DNA TGCGCCAGCAGCCCACAGGGGGCGGGCAATCAGCCCCAGCATTTT. Its translation: CASSPQGAGNQPQHF.

The chain has TRBV6-5 and TRBJ1-3; D ambiguous. Trimming pared 6 bases from V and 2 bases from J, leaving 11 bases between. The CDR3 spans 14 residues. The V gene's germline CDR1 is MNHEY and CDR2 SVGAGI. CDR3: CASRGGLPGNTIYF. The CDR3 nucleotides read TGTGCCAGCAGGGGAGGGCTTCCTGGAAACACCATATATTTT.

The chain recombines TRBV6-6 with TRBJ1-5; 7 positions match TRBD1. This CDR3 region has 13 residues. Looked up from germline, CDR1 is MNHNY and CDR2 is SVGAGI (reference sequence). The junction had 3 bases not matched to a gene; V was cut back by 6 bases and J by 4 bases. CDR3: CASSETGNQPQHF. The CDR3 bases are TGTGCCAGCAGCGAGACAGGGAATCAGCCCCAGCATTTT.

The chain carries TRBV18 and TRBJ1-2; D remains ambiguous. The CDR3 totals 16 residues. Germline CDR1 is KGHSH and CDR2 is LQKENI. Trimming removed 4 bases from V and 2 bases from J, with 17 bases in between. For the CDR3, the DNA is TGTGCCAGCTCACAACAAGCGGGTTTTTCAAACTATGGCTACACCTTC. As protein: CASSQQAGFSNYGYTF.

Notes on this clone: The sample carries other DNA sequences with the same CDR3. This chain joins TRBV30 and TRBJ1-1, with no clear D. The V end was cut by 3 bases, the J end by 7 bases, with 12 bases between. Germline V gives CDR1 GTSNPN, CDR2 SVGIG (reference sequence). CDR3 length: 12 amino acids. In DNA form, the CDR3 reads TGTGCCTGGAGCGTATCACGGGTTGAAGCTTTCTTT. Translating it yields CAWSVSRVEAFF.

The chain joins TRBV2 to TRBJ2-5, with D perhaps matching TRBD1 (5 bases). Trimming removed 7 bases from V and 5 bases from J, with 14 bases in between. The CDR3 loop spans 13 amino acids. CDR1 is SNHLY and CDR2 is FYNNEI in the germline V gene. CDR3 in DNA: TGTGCCAGCACCAGGGTTTCGGAGGAGACCCAGTACTTC. Residues: CASTRVSEETQYF.

This clone was detected only a few times. V gene TRBV7-2 combines with J gene TRBJ2-7, with D uncertain. V was cut by 1 base and J by 2 bases, with 12 bases left in between. There are 15 residues in the CDR3. Germline lookup yields CDR1 SGHTA and CDR2 FQGNSA. The CDR3 loop is CASSLDGRPTYEQYF. The DNA of the CDR3 is TGTGCCAGCAGCTTAGACGGGCGACCCACCTACGAGCAGTACTTC.

The V gene is TRBV6-1, the J gene TRBJ1-3; a weak D match, TRBD1 (5 bases). This CDR3 region has 19 residues. The V gene's germline CDR1 is MNHNS and CDR2 SASEGT. Trimming removed 3 bases at V and 2 bases at J, with 23 bases between. In DNA, the CDR3 is TGTGCCAGCAGTGAGTTCGGAGTAGGGGAAAGGAGAACTGGAAACACCATATATTTT. Translation: CASSEFGVGERRTGNTIYF.

The rearrangement uses TRBV7-8 and TRBJ2-3, with 8 positions matching TRBD1. The CDR3 is 16 amino acids. Unmatched junction bases numbered 11, after V lost 5 bases and J lost 4 bases. Germline loops: CDR1 SGHVS, CDR2 FQNEAQ. The CDR3 loop is CASSSGQGLGADTQYF. The CDR3 coding sequence is TGTGCCAGCAGCAGTGGACAGGGTTTGGGGGCAGATACGCAGTATTTT.

This clone was detected once. The chain combines TRBV5-1 with TRBJ2-2; no clear D. This CDR3 is 17 amino acids long. V was pared by 0 bases and J by 4 bases, with 16 bases between. CDR1 SGHRS and CDR2 YFSETQ come from the germline V gene. In DNA, the CDR3 is TGCGCCAGCAGCTTGGCCCCCCAGCGAACGTCCACCGGGGAGCTGTTTTTT. Encoded protein: CASSLAPQRTSTGELFF.